This TCR beta chain comes out of a study of identifying expanded T cells in peripheral blood. Sequencing used immunoSEQ multiplex PCR; TCRdb keeps in-frame clones, though not all of them. The data show about 91,000 clones, around nine tenths seen once. Germline V lookup: CDR1 LNHDA, CDR2 SQIVND (reference sequence). This CDR3 has 16 residues. V lost 6 bases to trimming and J lost 8 bases, with 23 bases between them. The genes are TRBV19 and TRBJ1-5, with D possibly TRBD1 on 5 matching bases. The source material was blood. The receptor comes from a person aged 18-70 years in good health. The CDR3 region is CASSTPGDRRAKPQHF. DNA for the CDR3: TGTGCCAGTAGCACCCCGGGTGACAGACGGGCGAAGCCCCAGCATTTT.